The sequence of this TCR beta chain was determined in a study of post-analysis software for immune sequencing data. Only a few counts were recorded for this clonotype. What it binds is not known. Study-level points and caveats: Multiple sclerosis patients showed significantly lower normalized Chao1 diversity than controls did. Compared with controls, patients had more of five TRBV segments, including TRBV5-6, TRBV5-1 and TRBV20-1.

cDNA libraries for TCR beta contained unique molecular identifiers. TCRdb reanalysed the PCR reads using MiXCR and keeps one entry per CDR3 protein. The data contain some 800,000 distinct CDR3 sequences, more than 45% of them singletons. The CDR3 runs 15 residues. In germline, CDR1 is SGHDN, CDR2 FVKESK. The V and J ends lost 5 bases and 5 bases, in that order; junction bases with no gene match: 9. V gene TRBV14 combines with J gene TRBJ2-5; 9 bases agree with TRBD2. This clonotype originated in a girl between 5 and 17 years old with multiple sclerosis. Input material: blood. The CDR3 DNA sequence: TGTGCCAGCAGCGAAGGACTAGCGTGGAGGGAGACCCAGTACTTC. Amino acids: CASSEGLAWRETQYF.